This T cell receptor beta chain is from a study of blood T cell repertoires in COVID-19. Study overall: Samples representing acute and convalescent COVID-19 were sourced from the United States, Italy and Spain. The analysed material was cDNA or gDNA that came from T cells, B-cell-depleted T cells, or PBMCs.

Profiling relied on immunoSEQ multiplex PCR, and the TCRdb table lists in-frame clones only, not all of them. The sample lists 100,000 to 150,000 clones, more than 60% occurring once. The sequence was collected from a man in his 70s with acute or convalescent COVID-19. The sample consisted of peripheral blood.

CDR3 sequence (DNA): TGTGCCAGCTCAGAATACAGGGAGATCGGCTATGGCTACACCTTC. Translating gives CASSEYREIGYGYTF. The genes are TRBV18 and TRBJ1-2, with D possibly being TRBD1 (6 bases). Germline CDR1 reads KGHSH; CDR2 reads LQKENI. V was clipped by 5 bases and J by 4 bases, with 17 bases between them. This CDR3 region has 15 residues.